The 7 T cell receptor beta chains below were found in one sample sequenced in a study of control samples from healthy donors and cancer patients. The method was immunoSEQ multiplex PCR; TCRdb's version includes in-frame clones alone and lacks a portion of them. The sample includes around 180,000 clones, 75% to 95% of them seen just once. Input material: blood. The receptors stem from a woman aged 35 to 49 in good health.

The V gene is TRBV7-8, the J gene TRBJ2-7, with 12 bases that match TRBD2. The CDR3 totals 17 residues. The ends lost 0 bases at V and 3 bases at J; junction bases unmatched: 6. Looked up from germline, CDR1 is SGHVS and CDR2 is FQNEAQ. The CDR3 sequence: CASSLATSGGPHYEQYF. In DNA form, the CDR3 reads TGTGCCAGCAGCTTAGCGACTAGCGGGGGCCCTCACTACGAGCAGTACTTC.

As DNA, the CDR3 is TGTGCCAGCAGTGATTACGGGGATACGCAGTATTTT. Translation gives CASSDYGDTQYF. The chain recombines TRBV6-1 with TRBJ2-3; D unclear. The CDR3 contains 12 residues. Germline V CDR1 and CDR2: MNHNS, SASEGT. The V end lost 3 bases, the J end lost 6 bases, and 7 bases lay between the germline ends.

The chain links TRBV6-5 to TRBJ2-2; D perhaps matches TRBD2 (7 bases). The germline gives CDR1 MNHEY, CDR2 SVGAGI. CDR3 length: 15 residues. Trimming left V 10 bases short and J 3 bases short, with 18 bases between. CDR3 protein: CAIKRRGGDTGELFF. The CDR3 DNA reads TGTGCCATTAAGAGAAGAGGGGGGGACACCGGGGAGCTGTTTTTT.

The chain has TRBV24-1 and TRBJ2-3; D not resolved. The CDR3 contains 13 residues. CDR1 is KGHDR and CDR2 is SFDVKD in the germline V gene. The ends were cut back, 9 bases at V and 2 bases at J, with 11 bases in the middle. The CDR3 reads CATGDRVTDTQYF. The CDR3 bases are TGTGCCACCGGAGATAGGGTCACAGATACGCAGTATTTT.

This sequence joins TRBV5-1 and TRBJ1-1; no clear D gene. CDR1 and CDR2 (germline): SGHRS, YFSETQ. V was shortened by 0 bases and J by 0 bases, with 9 bases between the two germline ends. The length of the CDR3 is 15 residues. The CDR3 spells CASSLERLMNTEAFF. The CDR3 region has the DNA TGCGCCAGCAGCTTGGAGCGACTGATGAACACTGAAGCTTTCTTT.

This clone was detected once. The junction departs from germline at one end; a sequencing error may be responsible. The CDR3 loop reads CASIAGLAGGFRIF. In nucleotides, the CDR3 is TGTGCCAGCATAGCGGGACTAGCGGGGGGGTTTAGGATCTTC. The chain combines TRBV6-5 with TRBJ2-1; 16 positions agree with TRBD2. The germline CDR1 and CDR2 sequences are MNHEY and SVGAGI. The CDR3 has 14 amino acids.

The chain combines TRBV30 with TRBJ2-6; D is unclear. The CDR3 runs to 16 residues. CDR1 is GTSNPN and CDR2 is SVGIG in the germline V gene (reference sequence). Trimming pared 2 bases from V and 4 bases from J, leaving 15 bases between. DNA of the CDR3: TGTGCCTGGAGTATGGAGTGGGCGCTGGGGGCCAACGTCCTGACTTTC. It is translated as CAWSMEWALGANVLTF.